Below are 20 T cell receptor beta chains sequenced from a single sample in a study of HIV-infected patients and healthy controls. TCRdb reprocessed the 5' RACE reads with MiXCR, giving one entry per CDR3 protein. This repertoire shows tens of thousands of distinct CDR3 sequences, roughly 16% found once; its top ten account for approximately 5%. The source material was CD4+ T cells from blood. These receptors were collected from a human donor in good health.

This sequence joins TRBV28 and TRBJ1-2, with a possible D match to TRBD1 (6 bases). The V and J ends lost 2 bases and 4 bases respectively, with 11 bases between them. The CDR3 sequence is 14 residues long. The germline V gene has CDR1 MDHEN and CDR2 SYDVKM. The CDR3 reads CASSLLQGSYGYTF. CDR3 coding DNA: TGTGCCAGCAGTTTACTACAGGGATCCTATGGCTACACCTTC.

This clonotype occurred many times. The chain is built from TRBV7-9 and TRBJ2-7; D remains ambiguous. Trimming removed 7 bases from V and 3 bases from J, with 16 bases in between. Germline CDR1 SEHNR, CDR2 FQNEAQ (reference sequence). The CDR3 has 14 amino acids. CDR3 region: CASTAGRGDYEQYF. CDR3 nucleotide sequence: TGTGCCAGCACCGCTGGTCGAGGTGACTACGAGCAGTACTTC. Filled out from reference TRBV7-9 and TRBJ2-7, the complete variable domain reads DTGVSQNPRHKITKRGQNVTFRCDPISEHNRLYWYRQTLGQGPEFLTYFQNEAQLEKSRLLSDRFSAERPKGSFSTLEIQRTEQGDSAMYLCASTAGRGDYEQYFGPGTRLTVT.

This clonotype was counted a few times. The CDR3 loop is CSARGSGTPTYEQYF. CDR3 nucleotide sequence: TGCAGTGCTAGAGGGTCGGGGACACCTACCTACGAGCAGTACTTC. The chain has TRBV20-1 and TRBJ2-7, with a possible D match to TRBD1 (6 bases). V dropped 1 base and J dropped 2 bases, with 15 bases sitting between them. CDR3 length: 15 amino acids. Germline V CDR1 and CDR2: DFQATT, SNEGSKA (reference sequence).

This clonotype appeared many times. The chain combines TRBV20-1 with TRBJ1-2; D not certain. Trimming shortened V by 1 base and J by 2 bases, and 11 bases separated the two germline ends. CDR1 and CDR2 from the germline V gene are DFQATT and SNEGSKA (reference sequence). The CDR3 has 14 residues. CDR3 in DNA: TGCAGTGCTAGAGGGGCAGGCGACAACTATGGCTACACCTTC. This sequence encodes CSARGAGDNYGYTF.

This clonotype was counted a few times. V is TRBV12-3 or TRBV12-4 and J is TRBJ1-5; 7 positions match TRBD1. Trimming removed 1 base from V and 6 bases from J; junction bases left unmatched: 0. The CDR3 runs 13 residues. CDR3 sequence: CASSLDRGQPQHF. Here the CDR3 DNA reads TGTGCCAGCAGTTTAGACAGGGGTCAGCCCCAGCATTTT.

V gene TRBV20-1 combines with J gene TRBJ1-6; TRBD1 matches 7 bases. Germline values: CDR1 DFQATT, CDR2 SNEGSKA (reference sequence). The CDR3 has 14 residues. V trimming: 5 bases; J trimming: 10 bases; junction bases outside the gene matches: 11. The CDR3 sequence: CSAYYRGVGSPLHF. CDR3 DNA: TGCAGTGCTTACTACAGGGGAGTAGGCTCACCCCTCCACTTT.

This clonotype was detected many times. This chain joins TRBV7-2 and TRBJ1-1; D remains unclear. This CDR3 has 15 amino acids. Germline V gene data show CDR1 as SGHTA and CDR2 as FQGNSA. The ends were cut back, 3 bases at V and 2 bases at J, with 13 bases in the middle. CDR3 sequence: CASSFNGQFNTEAFF. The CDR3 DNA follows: TGTGCCAGCAGCTTTAATGGCCAGTTCAACACTGAAGCTTTCTTT.

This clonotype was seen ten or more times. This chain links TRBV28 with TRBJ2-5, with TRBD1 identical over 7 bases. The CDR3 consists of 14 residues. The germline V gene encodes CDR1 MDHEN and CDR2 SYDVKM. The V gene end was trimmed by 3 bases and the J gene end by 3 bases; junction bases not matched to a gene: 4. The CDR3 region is CASSFYRGKETQYF. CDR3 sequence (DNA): TGTGCCAGCAGTTTTTACAGGGGAAAAGAGACCCAGTACTTC.

The CDR3 spells CSVEGIPNTEAFF. CDR3 nucleotide sequence: TGCAGCGTTGAAGGGATTCCGAACACTGAAGCTTTCTTT. V and J are TRBV29-1 and TRBJ1-1; unclear D gene. Germline V gene data show CDR1 as SQVTM and CDR2 as ANQGSEA. With 1 base removed from V and 1 base from J, the gap between germline ends came to 7 bases. The CDR3 spans 13 residues. The complete variable domain, with remaining parts taken from reference TRBV29-1 and TRBJ1-1, reads SAVISQKPSRDICQRGTSLTIQCQVDSQVTMMFWYRQQPGQSLTLIATANQGSEATYESGFVIDKFPISRPNLTFSTLTVSNMSPEDSSIYLCSVEGIPNTEAFFGQGTRLTVV.

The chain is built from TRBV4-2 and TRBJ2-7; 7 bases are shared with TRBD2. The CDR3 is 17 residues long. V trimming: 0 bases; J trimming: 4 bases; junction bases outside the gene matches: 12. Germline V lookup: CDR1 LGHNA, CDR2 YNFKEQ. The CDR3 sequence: CASSQDGASGPTYEQYF. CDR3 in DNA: TGTGCCAGCAGCCAAGATGGGGCTAGCGGTCCTACTTACGAGCAGTACTTC.

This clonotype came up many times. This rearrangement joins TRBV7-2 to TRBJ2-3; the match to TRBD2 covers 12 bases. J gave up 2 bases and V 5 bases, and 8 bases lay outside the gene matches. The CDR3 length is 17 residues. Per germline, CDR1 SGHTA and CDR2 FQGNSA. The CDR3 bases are TGTGCCAGCAGCCCAGGACTAGCGGGGTATTCCACAGATACGCAGTATTTT. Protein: CASSPGLAGYSTDTQYF.

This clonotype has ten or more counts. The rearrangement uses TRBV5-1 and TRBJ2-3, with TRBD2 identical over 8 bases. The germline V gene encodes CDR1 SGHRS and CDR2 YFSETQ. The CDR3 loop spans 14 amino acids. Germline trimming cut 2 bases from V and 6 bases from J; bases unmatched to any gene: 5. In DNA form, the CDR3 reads TGCGCCAGCAGCTTAGCGGGAGCTGGGGATACGCAGTATTTT. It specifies CASSLAGAGDTQYF.

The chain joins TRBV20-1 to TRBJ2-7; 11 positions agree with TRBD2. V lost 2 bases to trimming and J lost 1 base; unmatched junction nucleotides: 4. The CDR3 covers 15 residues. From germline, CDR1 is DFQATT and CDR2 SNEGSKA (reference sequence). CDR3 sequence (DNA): TGCAGTGCTAGACCGGCTAGCGGGGGGTCCTACGAGCAGTACTTC. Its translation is CSARPASGGSYEQYF.

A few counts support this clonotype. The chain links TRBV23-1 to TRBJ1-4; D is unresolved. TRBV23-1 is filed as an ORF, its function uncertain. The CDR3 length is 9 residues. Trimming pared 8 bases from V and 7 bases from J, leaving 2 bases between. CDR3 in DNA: TGCGCCAGCGGTGAAAAACTGTTTTTT. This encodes CASGEKLFF.

CDR3 bases: TGCAGTGCTAGGGTAGGGTCCTACGAGCAGTACTTC. This codes for CSARVGSYEQYF. J is TRBJ2-7 and V is TRBV20-1; D gene uncertain. V was cut by 3 bases and J by 1 base, with 7 bases left in between. Germline values: CDR1 DFQATT, CDR2 SNEGSKA (reference sequence). The CDR3 length is 12 residues.

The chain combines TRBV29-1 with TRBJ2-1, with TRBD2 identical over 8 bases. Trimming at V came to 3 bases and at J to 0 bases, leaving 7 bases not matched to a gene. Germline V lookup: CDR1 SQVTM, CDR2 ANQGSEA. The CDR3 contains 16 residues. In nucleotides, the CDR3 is TGCAGCGTTGATCGGGGGGGCCCAAGCTCCTACAATGAGCAGTTCTTC. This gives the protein CSVDRGGPSSYNEQFF.

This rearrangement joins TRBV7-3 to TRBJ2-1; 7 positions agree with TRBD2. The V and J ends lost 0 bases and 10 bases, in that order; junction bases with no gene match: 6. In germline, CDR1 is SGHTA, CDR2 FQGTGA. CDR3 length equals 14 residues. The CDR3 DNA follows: TGTGCCAGCAGCTTAACAAACGGCGGGGGAGAGCAGTTCTTC. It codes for CASSLTNGGGEQFF. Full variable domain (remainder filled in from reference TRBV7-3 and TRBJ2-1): GAGVSQTPSNKVTEKGKYVELRCDPISGHTALYWYRQSLGQGPEFLIYFQGTGAADDSGLPNDRFFAVRPEGSVSTLKIQRTERGDSAVYLCASSLTNGGGEQFFGPGTRLTVL.

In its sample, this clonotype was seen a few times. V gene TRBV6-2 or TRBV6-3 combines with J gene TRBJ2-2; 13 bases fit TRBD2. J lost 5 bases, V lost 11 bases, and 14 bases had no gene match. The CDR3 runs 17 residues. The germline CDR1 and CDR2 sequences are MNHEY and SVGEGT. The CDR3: CAANSLLTSGRTGELFF. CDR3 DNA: TGTGCCGCTAACTCTCTCCTGACTAGCGGGAGGACCGGGGAGCTGTTTTTT.

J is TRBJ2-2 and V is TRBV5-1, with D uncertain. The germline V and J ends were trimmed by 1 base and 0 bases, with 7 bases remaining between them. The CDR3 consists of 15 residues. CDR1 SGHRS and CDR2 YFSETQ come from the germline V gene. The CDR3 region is CASSLSTANTGELFF. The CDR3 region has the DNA TGCGCCAGCAGCTTGTCTACGGCGAACACCGGGGAGCTGTTTTTT.

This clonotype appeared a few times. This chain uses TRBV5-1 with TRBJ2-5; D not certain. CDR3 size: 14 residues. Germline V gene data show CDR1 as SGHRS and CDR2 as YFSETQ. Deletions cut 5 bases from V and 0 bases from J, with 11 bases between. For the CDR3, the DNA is TGCGCCAGCAGTCAAAGTTGGTACCAAGAGACCCAGTACTTC. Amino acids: CASSQSWYQETQYF.